The 14 T cell receptor beta chains below come from one sample, sequenced in a study of post-analysis software for immune sequencing data. Study-wide findings and caveats: Four to six TRBV segments were more frequent in patients than controls; TRBV5-6, TRBV5-1 and TRBV20-1 belonged to this group.

Sequencing libraries made from TCR beta cDNA carried unique molecular identifiers. TCRdb reprocessed the PCR reads with MiXCR, giving one entry per CDR3 protein. The table has 820,000 or so distinct CDR3 sequences, roughly 50% seen once; the top ten hold approximately 4.5%. Their recognized antigens are unknown. Sequencing was carried out using blood. The receptor set was obtained from a girl aged 5 to 17 with multiple sclerosis.

The chain combines TRBV10-3 with TRBJ2-7; the match to TRBD2 covers 12 bases. V lost 2 bases, J lost 0 bases, and 2 bases stayed unmatched. Germline V gives CDR1 ENHRY, CDR2 SYGVKD. The CDR3 loop spans 16 amino acids. The DNA for the CDR3 is TGTGCCATCAGTGAGCCTAGCGGGGGGGACTCCTACGAGCAGTACTTC. As protein: CAISEPSGGDSYEQYF.

Worth noting for this clonotype: One end of the junction varies from germline; a read error may be responsible. J is TRBJ1-2 and V is TRBV25-1; D perhaps matches TRBD1 (5 bases). The CDR3 extends over 14 amino acids. Germline CDR1 MGHDK, CDR2 SYGVNS. CDR3 nucleotides: TGTGCCGGCAGTGAATCGGGGGCTAACTATGGCTACACCTTC. Protein: CAGSESGANYGYTF.

V gene TRBV7-3 combines with J gene TRBJ1-2; no firm D call. Between the trimmed V and J ends, which lost 0 bases and 0 bases, there was a span of 11 bases. The germline CDR1 and CDR2 sequences are SGHTA and FQGTGA. The CDR3 is 16 residues long. CDR3 sequence (DNA): TGTGCCAGCAGCTTAACGCCGGGATCTTCTAACTATGGCTACACCTTC. It translates to CASSLTPGSSNYGYTF. The full variable domain, rest sourced from reference TRBV7-3 and TRBJ1-2, is GAGVSQTPSNKVTEKGKYVELRCDPISGHTALYWYRQSLGQGPEFLIYFQGTGAADDSGLPNDRFFAVRPEGSVSTLKIQRTERGDSAVYLCASSLTPGSSNYGYTFGSGTRLTVV.

This clonotype has just a few counts. V gene TRBV5-1 combines with J gene TRBJ2-1, with D unresolved. V was trimmed by 3 bases and J by 5 bases, leaving 9 bases between them. Germline V gene data show CDR1 as SGHRS and CDR2 as YFSETQ. This CDR3 has 13 residues. The CDR3 DNA reads as TGCGCCAGCAGCTCGGACGGTCACAATGAGCAGTTCTTC. The encoded protein is CASSSDGHNEQFF.

A few counts support this clonotype. The chain joins TRBV6-6 to TRBJ2-5, with D unresolved. Trimming cost V 6 bases and J 2 bases, with 10 bases left between them. This CDR3 comprises 13 residues. Germline CDR1 and CDR2: MNHNY and SVGAGI (reference sequence). DNA for the CDR3: TGTGCCAGCAGACGCAATACTCAAGAGACCCAGTACTTC. This translates into CASRRNTQETQYF.

This clonotype was seen a handful of times. The gene calls are TRBV2 and TRBJ2-5; no clear D. V gave up 4 bases and J gave up 4 bases, with 7 bases separating them. The CDR3 sequence is 12 residues long. Germline V gives CDR1 SNHLY, CDR2 FYNNEI. CDR3 sequence: CASSVSLETQYF. The CDR3 DNA follows: TGTGCCAGCAGTGTCTCCCTAGAGACCCAGTACTTC.

The chain links TRBV10-3 to TRBJ2-3; 7 bases map to TRBD1. The CDR3 consists of 13 residues. V was clipped by 2 bases and J by 7 bases; unmatched bases: 3. The germline gives CDR1 ENHRY, CDR2 SYGVKD. CDR3 nucleotides: TGTGCCATCAGTGAGGGGACAGAGAATACGCAGTATTTT. This translates into CAISEGTENTQYF.

The chain combines TRBV20-1 with TRBJ2-1; the D gene is possibly TRBD2 (5 bases). Deletions cut 7 bases from V and 7 bases from J, with 14 bases between. The CDR3 contains 12 residues. Germline V lookup: CDR1 DFQATT, CDR2 SNEGSKA (reference sequence). This CDR3 is CSGPGVGNEQFF. As DNA, the CDR3 is TGCAGTGGGCCCGGGGTAGGGAATGAGCAGTTCTTC.

In its sample, this clonotype was seen once. CDR3 sequence (DNA): TGCAGCGTTGGTTTGGAGACCCAGTACTTC. It codes for CSVGLETQYF. The chain is built from TRBV29-1 and TRBJ2-5; unclear D gene. Germline-derived CDR1 and CDR2 are SQVTM and ANQGSEA. There are 10 residues in the CDR3. V lost 4 bases to trimming and J lost 5 bases, with 5 bases between them.

A few counts support this clonotype. This rearrangement joins TRBV7-2 to TRBJ2-5; 8 nucleotides line up with TRBD1. Germline trimming cut 4 bases from V and 1 base from J; bases unmatched to any gene: 8. The CDR3 is 16 amino acids. Germline V gives CDR1 SGHTA, CDR2 FQGNSA. This chain's CDR3 is CASSYRRDRTQETQYF. CDR3 sequence (DNA): TGTGCCAGCAGCTATCGCCGGGACAGGACCCAAGAGACCCAGTACTTC.

The chain is built from TRBV10-3 and TRBJ2-5; 7 bases are shared with TRBD1. V dropped 10 bases and J dropped 2; count of bases not matched to a gene: 4. The CDR3 loop spans 12 amino acids. The V gene's germline CDR1 is ENHRY and CDR2 SYGVKD. In nucleotides, the CDR3 is TGTGCCACCAGACAGGGTCAAGAGACCCAGTACTTC. Translating gives CATRQGQETQYF.

This chain joins TRBV12-3 or TRBV12-4 and TRBJ2-4; D gene ambiguous. The J call may be faulty, since TRBJ2-7 better matches the DNA end. The CDR3 is made up of 13 amino acids. CDR3 DNA sequence: TGTGCCAGCAGTGCTAGGGTTCTGGGCGAGCAGTACTTC. Its translation: CASSARVLGEQYF.

The rearrangement uses TRBV29-1 and TRBJ2-5; D is ambiguous. Germline CDR1 is SQVTM and CDR2 is ANQGSEA. CDR3 length equals 15 residues. V gave up 0 bases and J gave up 4 bases, with 15 bases separating them. Here the CDR3 reads CSVEDRTAKGETQYF. In nucleotides, the CDR3 is TGCAGCGTTGAAGATCGTACAGCCAAGGGAGAGACCCAGTACTTC.

This clonotype was counted between two and nine times. V is TRBV29-1 and J is TRBJ2-1; 7 nucleotides agree with TRBD1. V gave up 7 bases and J gave up 10 bases; unmatched junction bases: 7. Germline loops: CDR1 SQVTM, CDR2 ANQGSEA. CDR3 length equals 11 residues. CDR3 amino acids: CSASDRREQFF. CDR3 coding DNA: TGCAGCGCTTCGGACAGGCGGGAGCAGTTCTTC.